Each of the 16 T cell receptor beta chains below was sequenced from the same sample in a study of blood T cell repertoires in COVID-19. Produced via immunoSEQ multiplex PCR; TCRdb's table is partial and in-frame only. The sample contains around 300,000 clones, approximately 89% of which appear only once. Sequenced input: peripheral blood. Receptors originate from a woman aged 25 to 39 with COVID-19, enrolled during active disease.

This clone occurred once. The chain recombines TRBV2 with TRBJ2-7, with a tentative D call TRBD1 (5 bases). The CDR3 is made up of 12 amino acids. Trimming took off 2 bases at V and 7 bases at J, with 9 bases between the two ends. Germline V lookup: CDR1 SNHLY, CDR2 FYNNEI. The CDR3, as DNA: TGTGCCAGCAGTGAAATAGGGGAAGAGCAGTACTTC. It codes for CASSEIGEEQYF.

This clone was recorded once. V gene TRBV30 combines with J gene TRBJ1-2, with a possible D match to TRBD1 (6 bases). The CDR3 totals 13 residues. V was cut by 0 bases and J by 6 bases, with 11 bases left in between. Germline CDR1 and CDR2: GTSNPN and SVGIG (reference sequence). CDR3 region: CAWSVYEGDGYTF. Here the CDR3 DNA reads TGTGCCTGGAGTGTATACGAGGGGGATGGCTACACCTTC.

This clone has just one count. The chain has TRBV10-1 and TRBJ2-2; weak D call: TRBD1 (5 bases). Between the trimmed V and J ends, which lost 7 bases and 7 bases, there was a span of 13 bases. CDR3 size: 13 residues. The V gene's germline CDR1 is WNHNN and CDR2 SYGVQD (reference sequence). CDR3 nucleotides: TGCGCCAGCACCGGCAGGGCGGACGGGGAGCTGTTTTTT. This codes for CASTGRADGELFF.

The chain employs TRBV2 and TRBJ2-1; the match to TRBD2 covers 13 bases. Germline loops: CDR1 SNHLY, CDR2 FYNNEI. The CDR3 has 15 amino acids. Losses at the gene ends were 8 bases for V and 5 bases for J; bases not matched to a gene: 6. CDR3 loop: CASGELAGGDNEQFF. In DNA, the CDR3 is TGTGCCAGCGGAGAACTAGCGGGAGGGGACAATGAGCAGTTCTTC. Variable domain in full (rest from reference TRBV2 and TRBJ2-1): EPEVTQTPSHQVTQMGQEVILRCVPISNHLYFYWYRQILGQKVEFLVSFYNNEISEKSEIFDDQFSVERPDGSNFTLKIRSTKLEDSAMYFCASGELAGGDNEQFFGPGTRLTVL.

The rearrangement uses TRBV10-2 and TRBJ1-2; 8 nucleotides match TRBD1. The V gene end was trimmed by 3 bases and the J gene end by 4 bases; junction bases not matched to a gene: 1. CDR3 length equals 13 residues. Per the germline V gene, CDR1 is WSHSY and CDR2 is SAAADI. The CDR3 bases are TGCGCCAGCAGTGAACAGGGGGTCTATGGCTACACCTTC. Translation: CASSEQGVYGYTF.

The V call is TRBV28, the J call TRBJ2-7; 11 positions match TRBD2. J was trimmed by 6 bases and V by 6 bases; bases with no gene match: 13. This CDR3 is 16 amino acids long. From germline, CDR1 is MDHEN and CDR2 SYDVKM. CDR3 loop: CASSPSGRFLIGEQYF. The CDR3 DNA reads TGTGCCAGCAGCCCTAGCGGGAGGTTCTTAATAGGCGAGCAGTACTTC.

This clone was counted once. This sample also contains other DNA sequences that code for the same CDR3. The V and J genes are TRBV11-2 and TRBJ1-5; D might be TRBD1 (5 bases). Per the germline V gene, CDR1 is SGHAT and CDR2 is FQNNGV. The CDR3 is made up of 13 amino acids. The V and J ends lost 1 base and 4 bases respectively, with 5 bases between them. The CDR3 coding sequence is TGTGCCAGCAGCTTAGCAGGGAATCAGCCCCAGCATTTT. It is translated as CASSLAGNQPQHF.

The rearrangement uses TRBV7-8 and TRBJ1-3; D gene ambiguous. The V and J ends lost 2 bases and 0 bases respectively, with 14 bases between them. The germline CDR1 and CDR2 sequences are SGHVS and FQNEAQ. The CDR3 length is 17 residues. CDR3 nucleotides: TGTGCCAGCAGCTTAATTGCCGATATCTACTCTGGAAACACCATATATTTT. Protein: CASSLIADIYSGNTIYF.

The rearrangement uses TRBV9 and TRBJ2-1, with TRBD2 matching over 10 bases. This CDR3 has 17 residues. J was trimmed by 9 bases and V by 0 bases; bases with no gene match: 12. Looked up from germline, CDR1 is SGDLS and CDR2 is YYNGEE. The CDR3 bases are TGTGCCAGCAGCGTAGCTTCGAGCGGGAGGGCCAAGGGTGAGCAGTTCTTC. It is translated as CASSVASSGRAKGEQFF.

Here the CDR3 DNA reads TGTGCCAGCAGCCAAGATCCGGGTTCGGGACAGCTAACAGATACGCAGTATTTT. Its protein is CASSQDPGSGQLTDTQYF. J is TRBJ2-3 and V is TRBV14, with 7 bases identical to TRBD1. The CDR3 is made up of 18 amino acids. Germline trimming cut 0 bases from V and 3 bases from J; bases unmatched to any gene: 12. Germline V gene data show CDR1 as SGHDN and CDR2 as FVKESK.

This clone occurred a few times. Here the CDR3 reads CASSLIPSSGANVLTF. Written as DNA, the CDR3 is TGTGCCAGCAGCTTAATACCCAGCTCTGGGGCCAACGTCCTGACTTTC. The rearrangement joins TRBV7-6 to TRBJ2-6, with no clear D. With 2 bases removed from V and 0 bases from J, the gap between germline ends came to 8 bases. Per germline, CDR1 SGHVS and CDR2 FNYEAQ. The CDR3 spans 16 residues. The variable domain in full, with the rest retrieved from reference TRBV7-6 and TRBJ2-6, is GAGVSQSPRYKVTKRGQDVALRCDPISGHVSLYWYRQALGQGPEFLTYFNYEAQQDKSGLPNDRFSAERPEGSISTLTIQRTEQRDSAMYRCASSLIPSSGANVLTFGAGSRLTVL.

J is TRBJ1-1 and V is TRBV6-5; D remains ambiguous. The germline CDR1 and CDR2 sequences are MNHEY and SVGAGI. This CDR3 spans 11 amino acids. CDR3 amino acids: CATLREGPAFF. The CDR3 nucleotides read TGTGCAACCCTGAGGGAGGGTCCAGCTTTCTTT.

The chain joins TRBV7-2 to TRBJ1-6, with D possibly matching TRBD1 (6 bases). The CDR3 runs to 15 residues. The V gene lost 6 bases and the J gene lost 2 bases, with 11 bases spanning the gap. CDR1 and CDR2 from the germline V gene are SGHTA and FQGNSA. The CDR3 DNA reads as TGTGCCAGCAGGAATCGGGACACCTATAATTCACCCCTCCACTTT. Protein sequence: CASRNRDTYNSPLHF. The whole variable domain, remainder taken from reference TRBV7-2 and TRBJ1-6, is GAGVSQSPSNKVTEKGKDVELRCDPISGHTALYWYRQSLGQGLEFLIYFQGNSAPDKSGLPSDRFSAERTGGSVSTLTIQRTQQEDSAVYLCASRNRDTYNSPLHFGNGTRLTVT.

The chain has TRBV12-5 and TRBJ1-1, with D possibly TRBD1 on 5 matching bases. The CDR3 length is 14 residues. The germline V gene encodes CDR1 LGHNT and CDR2 FRNRAP. V gave up 7 bases and J gave up 0 bases, with 12 bases separating them. CDR3 region: CASAKETVNTEAFF. CDR3 bases: TGTGCTAGTGCCAAAGAGACAGTGAACACTGAAGCTTTCTTT.

The chain joins TRBV5-8 to TRBJ2-7; tentative D call: TRBD1 (7 bases). Germline lookup yields CDR1 SGHTS and CDR2 YDEGEE. Trimming cost V 2 bases and J 7 bases, with 13 bases left between them. This CDR3 is built from 13 residues. As DNA, the CDR3 is TGTGCCAGCAGCTTCCCCCAGGGGGGAGAGCAGTACTTC. It translates to CASSFPQGGEQYF.

The CDR3 bases are TGTGCCACCCAATGGGGGAGGGGCGGCGAAAAACTGTTTTTT. Protein product: CATQWGRGGEKLFF. The chain links TRBV15 to TRBJ1-4; possible D gene TRBD1, 5 bases. CDR3 size: 14 residues. Deletions cut 8 bases from V and 8 bases from J, with 18 bases between. Germline CDR1 and CDR2: LNHNV and YYDKDF (reference sequence).